This is a list of T cell receptor beta chains from one sample in a study of cytomegalovirus exposure and HLA in healthy donors. Generated by immunoSEQ multiplex PCR, the TCRdb table keeps only in-frame clones and is missing some. The data contain 100,000 to 150,000 clones, about 91% of them singletons. Sequencing was done on a sample of PBMCs. All receptors come from a woman aged 18-29 years in good health and CMV-seronegative. CDR3s leave out the opening cysteine and the closing phenylalanine or tryptophan.

J: TRBJ2-3
V: TRBV6-5
CDR3: ASRSGVWTDTQY

J: TRBJ1-2
V: TRBV6-6
CDR3: ASSYDLGTTPYGYT

J: TRBJ2-6
V: TRBV13
CDR3: ASSLYGSNSGANVLT

J: TRBJ1-6
V: TRBV7-8
CDR3: ASSLVSPGTNSPLH

J: TRBJ2-4
V: TRBV19
CDR3: ASSRRDRDLAKNIQY

J: TRBJ2-2
V: TRBV4-2
CDR3: ASSQDYLAGGTGELF

J: TRBJ1-4
V: TRBV25-1
CDR3: ASSEAGQGDEKLF

J: TRBJ2-1
V: TRBV27
CDR3: ASSLFLGSGGFFEQF

J: TRBJ1-5
V: TRBV11-2
CDR3: ASSLGGSNQPQH

J: TRBJ1-1
V: TRBV2
CDR3: ASSEKSVDEAF

J: TRBJ2-7
V: TRBV11-2
CDR3: ASSLGLAHSEQY

J: TRBJ1-5
V: TRBV2
CDR3: ASSENGVGTNQPQH

J: TRBJ2-2
V: TRBV27
CDR3: ASSSTLRGLDGELF

J: TRBJ2-1
V: TRBV7-3
CDR3: ASSVQQFNEQF

J: TRBJ2-1
V: TRBV19
CDR3: ASSILAGGIYNEQF

J: TRBJ2-2
V: TRBV5-1
CDR3: ASSLEVDRTTGELF

J: TRBJ1-6
V: TRBV4-1
CDR3: ASSHNRGMHSPLH

J: TRBJ1-1
V: TRBV18
CDR3: ASSPPGTWEGTEAF

J: TRBJ2-2
V: TRBV7-2
CDR3: ASSLYLAGELF

J: TRBJ2-7
V: TRBV5-1
CDR3: ASSKDSLPYEQY

J: TRBJ2-6
V: TRBV5-1
CDR3: ASSFSPGGANVLT

J: TRBJ2-5
V: TRBV6-5
CDR3: ASSYVGSLQETQY

J: TRBJ1-2
V: TRBV18
CDR3: ASSPPTRDGYT

J: TRBJ2-1
V: TRBV6-5
CDR3: ASRRGTSAYNEQF

J: TRBJ1-1
V: TRBV6-6
CDR3: ASSYGGTSTEAF

J: TRBJ2-7
V: TRBV6-6
CDR3: ASSLAGTDFYEQY

J: TRBJ2-5
V: TRBV7-3
CDR3: ASSLRTEETQY

J: TRBJ2-7
V: TRBV13
CDR3: ASSLRQGNSYEQY

J: TRBJ1-1
V: TRBV5-4
CDR3: ASSWGLGAGANTEAF

J: TRBJ2-1
V: TRBV5-6
CDR3: ASSLLVAPQNNEQF

J: TRBJ2-3
V: TRBV5-1
CDR3: ASSLGLAGGPADTQY

J: TRBJ2-7
V: TRBV11-2
CDR3: ASSLSGHYEQY

J: TRBJ1-1
V: TRBV28
CDR3: ASTIGGLGNTEAF

J: TRBJ2-1
V: TRBV5-6
CDR3: ASSPRRGLREQF

J: TRBJ2-7
V: TRBV5-6
CDR3: ASSRRGGNDEQY

J: TRBJ2-2
V: TRBV9
CDR3: ASSVGGGNTGELF

J: TRBJ1-5
V: TRBV21-1
CDR3: ASSKDGDNSFSNQPQH

J: TRBJ1-1
V: TRBV10-3
CDR3: ATEQGARTLNTEAF

J: TRBJ2-5
V: TRBV5-1
CDR3: ASVSIAGVGETQY

J: TRBJ1-6
V: TRBV5-1
CDR3: ASRMGTGNSPLH

J: TRBJ2-1
V: TRBV5-1
CDR3: ASSPGRGPEQF

J: TRBJ2-1
V: TRBV5-1
CDR3: ASSLTGTRLNEQF

J: TRBJ2-7
V: TRBV18
CDR3: ASSPRAGPEQY

J: TRBJ1-3
V: TRBV10-3
CDR3: AISGDSRGSSVSGNTIY

J: TRBJ2-1
V: TRBV5-4
CDR3: ASSLDRGSYNEQF